Here is one TCR beta chain with its context. Its target is not known. The sample is drawn from a study of T cell responses to AZD1222 COVID-19 vaccine. The study, taken as a whole, reports: Donors were chiefly white British, with a greater number of females, and clonal diversity was perhaps underestimated. It was only a handful of AZD1222 recipients who were seropositive at baseline.

Assay: immunoSEQ multiplex PCR; the TCRdb copy retains only in-frame clones and omits some. This table holds 95,000 to 150,000 clones, about 90% found once. V lost 3 bases and J lost 3, with 10 bases in between. This CDR3 region has 14 residues. Germline V lookup: CDR1 MNHEY, CDR2 SMNVEV (reference sequence). The sample consisted of peripheral blood, taken on day 0 of AZD1222 vaccination. The V call is TRBV27, the J call TRBJ2-3; D not resolved. The receptor comes from an adult in good health. The CDR3 here is CASSFGLRTDTQYF. CDR3 DNA: TGTGCCAGCAGTTTCGGTTTGAGGACAGATACGCAGTATTTT.